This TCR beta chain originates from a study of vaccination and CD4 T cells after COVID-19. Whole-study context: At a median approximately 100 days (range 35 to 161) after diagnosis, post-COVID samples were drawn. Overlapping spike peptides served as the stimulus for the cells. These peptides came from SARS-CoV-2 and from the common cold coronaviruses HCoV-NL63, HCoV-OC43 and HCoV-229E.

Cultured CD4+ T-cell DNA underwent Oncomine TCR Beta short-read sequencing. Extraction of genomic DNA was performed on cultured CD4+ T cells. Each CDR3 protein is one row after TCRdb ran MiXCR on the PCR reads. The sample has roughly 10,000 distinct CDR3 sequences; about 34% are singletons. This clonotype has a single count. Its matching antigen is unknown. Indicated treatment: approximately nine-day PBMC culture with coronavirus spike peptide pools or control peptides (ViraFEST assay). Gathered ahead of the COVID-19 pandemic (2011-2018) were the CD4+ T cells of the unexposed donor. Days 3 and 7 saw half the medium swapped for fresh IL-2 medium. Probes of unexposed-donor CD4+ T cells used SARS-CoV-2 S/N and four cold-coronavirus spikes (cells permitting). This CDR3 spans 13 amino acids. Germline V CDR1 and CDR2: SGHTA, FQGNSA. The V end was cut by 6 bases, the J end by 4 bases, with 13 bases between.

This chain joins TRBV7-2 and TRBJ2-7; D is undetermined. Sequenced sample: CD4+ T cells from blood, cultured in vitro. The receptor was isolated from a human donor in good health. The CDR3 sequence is CASSQRIYYEQYF. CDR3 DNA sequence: TGTGCCAGCAGTCAAAGGATTTATTACGAGCAGTACTTC. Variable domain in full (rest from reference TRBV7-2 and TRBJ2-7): GAGVSQSPSNKVTEKGKDVELRCDPISGHTALYWYRQSLGQGLEFLIYFQGNSAPDKSGLPSDRFSAERTGGSVSTLTIQRTQQEDSAVYLCASSQRIYYEQYFGPGTRLTVT.